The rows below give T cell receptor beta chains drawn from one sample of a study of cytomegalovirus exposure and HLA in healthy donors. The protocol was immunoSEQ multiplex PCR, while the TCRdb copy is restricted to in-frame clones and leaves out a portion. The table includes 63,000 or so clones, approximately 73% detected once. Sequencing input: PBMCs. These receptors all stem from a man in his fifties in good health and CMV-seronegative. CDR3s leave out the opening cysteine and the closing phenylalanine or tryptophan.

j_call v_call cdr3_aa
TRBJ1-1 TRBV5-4 ASSRDRTDEAF
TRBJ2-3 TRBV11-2 ASSLETAGANTDTQY
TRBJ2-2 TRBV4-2 ASSQDEFSGGQNTGELF
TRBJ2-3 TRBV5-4 ASSSGQGMDTQY
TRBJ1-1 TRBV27 ASSSFSEAF
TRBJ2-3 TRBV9 ASSTTSGGTDTQY
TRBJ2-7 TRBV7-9 SSSSLLQGSSYEQY
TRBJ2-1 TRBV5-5 ASSRVLTAEQF
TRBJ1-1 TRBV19 ASRTGAEAF
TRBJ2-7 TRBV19 ASSIRDRGGEQY
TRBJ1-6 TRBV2 ASARGGQGNSPLH
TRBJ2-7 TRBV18 ASSPPGGYEQY
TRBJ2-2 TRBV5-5 ASSSPRQTNTGELF
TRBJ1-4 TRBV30 AWSRSNMGEKLF
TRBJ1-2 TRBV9 ASSAGLIQGSAGYT
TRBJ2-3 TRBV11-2 ASSLVSAGGQDTQY